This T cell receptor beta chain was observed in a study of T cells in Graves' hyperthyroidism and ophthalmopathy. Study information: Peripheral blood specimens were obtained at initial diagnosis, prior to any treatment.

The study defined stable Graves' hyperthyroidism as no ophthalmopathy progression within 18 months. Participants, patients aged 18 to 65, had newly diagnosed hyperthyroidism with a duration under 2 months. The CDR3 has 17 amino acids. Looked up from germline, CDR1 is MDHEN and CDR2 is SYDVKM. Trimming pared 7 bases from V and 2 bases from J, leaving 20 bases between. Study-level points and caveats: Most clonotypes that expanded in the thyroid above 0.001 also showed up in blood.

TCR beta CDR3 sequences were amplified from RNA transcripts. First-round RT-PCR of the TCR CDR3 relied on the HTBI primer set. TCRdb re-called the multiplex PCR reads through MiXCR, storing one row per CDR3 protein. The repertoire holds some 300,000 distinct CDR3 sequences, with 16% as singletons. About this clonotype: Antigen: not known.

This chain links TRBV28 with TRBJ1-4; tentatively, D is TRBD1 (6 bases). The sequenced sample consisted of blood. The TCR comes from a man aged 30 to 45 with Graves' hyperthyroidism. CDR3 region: CASTTLGAWRTNEKLFF. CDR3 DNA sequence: TGTGCCAGCACCACGCTGGGGGCGTGGAGGACTAATGAAAAACTGTTTTTT.